The 7 T cell receptor beta chains below were found in one sample sequenced in a study of T cell repertoires in cytomegalovirus infection. TCRdb re-derived calls from the reads in MiXCR, one entry per CDR3 protein. The table has around 300,000 distinct CDR3 sequences, roughly 25% seen once. What was sequenced was PBMCs. Receptor source: a human donor in good health (CMV status not recorded). Some clones in this sample may be carry-over from other donors' samples.

This clonotype was recorded at least ten times. The chain links TRBV27 to TRBJ1-5, with 7 nucleotides matching TRBD1. The junction had 9 bases not matched to a gene; V was cut back by 5 bases and J by 2 bases. Germline values: CDR1 MNHEY, CDR2 SMNVEV (reference sequence). The CDR3 contains 16 residues. The DNA for the CDR3 is TGTGCCAGCAGTGCCGACAGGGCCTCTGGCAATCAGCCCCAGCATTTT. It is translated as CASSADRASGNQPQHF.

The chain links TRBV14 to TRBJ2-3; the match to TRBD2 covers 7 bases. This CDR3 has 18 amino acids. In germline, CDR1 is SGHDN, CDR2 FVKESK. The V and J ends lost 1 base and 4 bases, in that order; junction bases with no gene match: 14. CDR3 residues: CASSQARDWREISDTQYF. CDR3 nucleotides: TGTGCCAGCAGCCAAGCCCGTGACTGGCGGGAGATCTCAGATACGCAGTATTTT.

This clonotype came up many times. The V call is TRBV7-2, the J call TRBJ1-2; 11 nucleotides agree with TRBD1. Losses at the gene ends were 4 bases for V and 8 bases for J; bases not matched to a gene: 9. Germline loops: CDR1 SGHTA, CDR2 FQGNSA. CDR3 length equals 15 residues. CDR3 sequence: CASSSPGQGGLGYTF. The CDR3 DNA follows: TGTGCCAGCAGCTCACCGGGACAGGGGGGACTGGGCTACACCTTC. The full variable domain, its missing parts supplied by reference TRBV7-2 and TRBJ1-2, is GAGVSQSPSNKVTEKGKDVELRCDPISGHTALYWYRQSLGQGLEFLIYFQGNSAPDKSGLPSDRFSAERTGGSVSTLTIQRTQQEDSAVYLCASSSPGQGGLGYTFGSGTRLTVV.

V is TRBV7-9 and J is TRBJ1-5, with a weak D call TRBD1 (5 bases). This CDR3 region has 14 residues. The ends were cut back, 5 bases at V and 3 bases at J, with 11 bases in the middle. Germline assignment: CDR1 SEHNR and CDR2 FQNEAQ (reference sequence). The CDR3 DNA reads TGTGCCAGCAGCCCAGGGTTCTTCAATCAGCCCCAGCATTTT. The encoded protein is CASSPGFFNQPQHF. The full variable domain, completed using reference TRBV7-9 and TRBJ1-5, is DTGVSQNPRHKITKRGQNVTFRCDPISEHNRLYWYRQTLGQGPEFLTYFQNEAQLEKSRLLSDRFSAERPKGSFSTLEIQRTEQGDSAMYLCASSPGFFNQPQHFGDGTRLSIL.

This clonotype was counted a few times. This chain uses TRBV12-3 or TRBV12-4 with TRBJ2-7; 12 nucleotides match TRBD1. The CDR3 extends over 18 amino acids. The J segment lost 5 bases and the V segment lost 5 bases, leaving 16 bases of the junction unmatched. The CDR3 DNA follows: TGTGCCAGCAGTCCACAGAGAGCCGGGACAGGGGGCTTCGACGAGCAGTACTTC. This translates into CASSPQRAGTGGFDEQYF.

This clonotype appeared a few times. V is TRBV25-1 and J is TRBJ2-5, with 10 bases lining up with TRBD1. Per germline, CDR1 MGHDK and CDR2 SYGVNS. This CDR3 contains 15 residues. V shed 4 bases and J 5 bases; nucleotides not matched to a gene: 7. CDR3 DNA: TGTGCCAGCAGTGGTCCGCCGACAGGGGGCGAGACCCAGTACTTC. Amino acid sequence: CASSGPPTGGETQYF. Combining the CDR3 with reference TRBV25-1 and TRBJ2-5 gives the whole variable domain EADIYQTPRYLVIGTGKKITLECSQTMGHDKMYWYQQDPGMELHLIHYSYGVNSTEKGDLSSESTVSRIRTEHFPLTLESARPSHTSQYLCASSGPPTGGETQYFGPGTRLLVL.

This chain's CDR3 is CAGTSGSWRDTGELFF. The DNA for the CDR3 is TGTGCGGGGACTAGCGGGAGTTGGAGGGACACCGGGGAGCTGTTTTTT. The chain has TRBV28 and TRBJ2-2; TRBD2 matches at 14 bases. The CDR3 runs 16 residues. CDR1 is MDHEN and CDR2 is SYDVKM in the germline V gene.